Below, 8 T cell receptor beta chains from the same sample are listed, as sequenced in a study of T cells in Graves' hyperthyroidism and ophthalmopathy. It was RNA transcripts that yielded the amplified TCR beta CDR3 regions. HTBI primers were employed in a first-round RT-PCR of the TCR CDR3. TCRdb reanalysed the multiplex PCR reads using MiXCR and keeps one entry per CDR3 protein. The profile shows fewer than 900,000 distinct CDR3 sequences, around 17% of them singletons. Sequenced material: blood. These receptors were collected from a man aged 18 to 35 with Graves' hyperthyroidism.

This clonotype was counted at least ten times. The chain couples TRBV20-1 to TRBJ2-7; 14 bases are a match to TRBD2. The CDR3 extends over 15 amino acids. Germline loops: CDR1 DFQATT, CDR2 SNEGSKA (reference sequence). CDR3 nucleotide sequence: TGCAGCCATTCTCTTGGGACTAGCGGGAGAAACGAGCAGTACTTC. This gives the protein CSHSLGTSGRNEQYF.

As regards this clonotype: A much larger clonotype is one base distant, so this may be a read error. This sequence joins TRBV14 and TRBJ2-7, with D possibly TRBD1 on 6 matching bases. This CDR3 spans 13 amino acids. Germline values: CDR1 SGHDN, CDR2 FVKESK. The CDR3 spells CANSAGQSYEQYF. The CDR3 DNA reads as TGTGCCAACAGCGCTGGACAGTCCTACGAGCAGTACTTC.

This clonotype was found many times. The chain is built from TRBV30 and TRBJ1-1, with D hard to call. With 4 bases removed from V and 1 base from J, the gap between germline ends came to 13 bases. The CDR3 loop spans 14 amino acids. Germline loops: CDR1 GTSNPN, CDR2 SVGIG (reference sequence). CDR3 in amino acids: CAWTGLRQNTEAFF. The CDR3 DNA sequence: TGTGCCTGGACCGGACTCCGCCAGAACACTGAAGCTTTCTTT.

This clonotype was observed many times. The genes are TRBV20-1 and TRBJ2-3, with 8 bases matching TRBD2. V trimming: 4 bases; J trimming: 3 bases; junction bases outside the gene matches: 6. The CDR3 has 14 residues. Germline V gives CDR1 DFQATT, CDR2 SNEGSKA (reference sequence). The CDR3, as DNA: TGCAGTGCTACGGTCGGCGGGAGGACAGATACGCAGTATTTT. As protein: CSATVGGRTDTQYF.

In this sample, this clonotype turned up many times. Compared with germline, one end of the junction differs, possibly owing to a read error. This chain links TRBV12-3 or TRBV12-4 with TRBJ2-7, with D tentatively TRBD1 (6 bases). The CDR3 contains 13 residues. The CDR3 here is CASSEGVGYGQYF. In nucleotides, the CDR3 is TGTGCCAGCTCAGAGGGGGTTGGATACGGGCAGTACTTC.

This clonotype was seen a handful of times. The rearrangement joins TRBV6-1 to TRBJ2-7; unclear D gene. CDR1 MNHNS and CDR2 SASEGT come from the germline V gene. CDR3 length equals 15 residues. Trimming shortened V by 2 bases and J by 4 bases, and 15 bases separated the two germline ends. CDR3 sequence reads: CASSELGYPAYEQYF. In DNA, the CDR3 is TGTGCCAGCAGTGAATTGGGGTATCCTGCTTACGAGCAGTACTTC.

The sample holds many counts of this clonotype. V is TRBV7-2 and J is TRBJ2-3; 11 bases are shared with TRBD2. Germline CDR1 reads SGHTA; CDR2 reads FQGNSA. This CDR3 has 16 residues. Unmatched junction bases numbered 8, after V lost 4 bases and J lost 5 bases. The CDR3 sequence is CASSSILAGARDTQYF. As DNA, the CDR3 is TGTGCCAGCAGCTCAATACTAGCGGGAGCGAGAGATACGCAGTATTTT.

This clonotype occurred many times. J is TRBJ2-3 and V is TRBV7-2; 10 bases are shared with TRBD2. This CDR3 has 18 residues. Germline CDR1 and CDR2: SGHTA and FQGNSA. V lost 2 bases, J lost 0 bases, and 8 bases stayed unmatched. CDR3 in DNA: TGTGCCAGCAGCTTATTTAGGACTAGCGGCACTAGCACAGATACGCAGTATTTT. Its protein product is CASSLFRTSGTSTDTQYF.